This T cell receptor beta chain was observed in a study of T cell responses to AZD1222 COVID-19 vaccine. Findings and caveats of the study: Clonal diversity may have been underestimated in mostly white British donors. Repertoire sampling was restricted to post-peak T cell response timepoints. After two AZD1222 doses, spike-specific TCR breadth and depth rose versus day 0.

Only one count was recorded for this clone. Antigen unknown. TCRdb's table, derived via immunoSEQ multiplex PCR, lists solely in-frame clones and lacks some. The sample gives some 170,000 clones, 85% to 90% of which show up once; roughly 4% is in the top ten. This CDR3 has 17 residues. Germline CDR1 reads SEHNR; CDR2 reads FQNEAQ (reference sequence). V was shortened by 2 bases and J by 6 bases, with 20 bases between the two germline ends. Pooling was applied to second doses at about 4 or about 12 weeks. This sequence originates from an adult who received the AZD1222 COVID-19 vaccine. The sequences come from peripheral blood, collected 28 days after the second AZD1222 dose. The chain is built from TRBV7-9 and TRBJ2-1; TRBD1 or TRBD2 may be the D gene (5 bases each). CDR3: CASSLPQGRVPINEQFF. CDR3 nucleotide sequence: TGTGCCAGCAGCTTACCCCAGGGACGGGTACCGATCAATGAGCAGTTCTTC. The whole variable domain, remainder taken from reference TRBV7-9 and TRBJ2-1, is DTGVSQNPRHKITKRGQNVTFRCDPISEHNRLYWYRQTLGQGPEFLTYFQNEAQLEKSRLLSDRFSAERPKGSFSTLEIQRTEQGDSAMYLCASSLPQGRVPINEQFFGPGTRLTVL.